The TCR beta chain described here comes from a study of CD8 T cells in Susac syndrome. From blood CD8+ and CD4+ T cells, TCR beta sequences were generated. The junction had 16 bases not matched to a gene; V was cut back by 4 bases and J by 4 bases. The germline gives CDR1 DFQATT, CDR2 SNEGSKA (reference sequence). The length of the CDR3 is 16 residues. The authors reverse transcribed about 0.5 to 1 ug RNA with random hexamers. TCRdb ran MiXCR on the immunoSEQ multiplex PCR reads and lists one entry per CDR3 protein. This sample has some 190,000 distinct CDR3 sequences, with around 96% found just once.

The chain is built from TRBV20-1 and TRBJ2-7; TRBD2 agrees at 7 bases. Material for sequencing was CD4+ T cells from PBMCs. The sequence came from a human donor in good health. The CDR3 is CSATPPRAGVLYEQYF. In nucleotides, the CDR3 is TGCAGTGCTACTCCCCCTAGGGCGGGAGTTTTGTACGAGCAGTACTTC.